Reported below is one T cell receptor beta chain. The target antigen is unknown. One base away lies a much larger clone, so this may be a sequencing read error. Unique molecular identifiers were built into the TCRbeta library. TCRdb re-called the PCR reads through MiXCR, storing one row per CDR3 protein. The sample comprises around 300,000 distinct CDR3 sequences, roughly a tenth of which are singletons, and 7.5% rests with the top ten. The germline V gene encodes CDR1 MDHEN and CDR2 SYDVKM. The germline V and J ends were trimmed by 5 bases and 6 bases, with 14 bases remaining between them. CDR3 length: 14 residues. This record belongs to a study of T-cell reconstitution after alpha-beta-depleted transplantation in children. Overall study results and limits: Reports say that about two months after transplant, the alpha-beta T cells came out of several hundred graft clones that had expanded.

The clonotype originates from a boy in the first two years of life with acute myeloid leukemia, due to receive a stem cell transplant. The sample was PBMCs, taken before TCRalphabeta/CD19-depleted stem cell transplant. This chain joins TRBV28 and TRBJ1-5, with D maybe TRBD1 (5 bases). CDR3 region: CASSRRQRSQPQHF. The CDR3 nucleotides are TGTGCCAGCAGTCGTAGACAGAGAAGTCAGCCCCAGCATTTT.